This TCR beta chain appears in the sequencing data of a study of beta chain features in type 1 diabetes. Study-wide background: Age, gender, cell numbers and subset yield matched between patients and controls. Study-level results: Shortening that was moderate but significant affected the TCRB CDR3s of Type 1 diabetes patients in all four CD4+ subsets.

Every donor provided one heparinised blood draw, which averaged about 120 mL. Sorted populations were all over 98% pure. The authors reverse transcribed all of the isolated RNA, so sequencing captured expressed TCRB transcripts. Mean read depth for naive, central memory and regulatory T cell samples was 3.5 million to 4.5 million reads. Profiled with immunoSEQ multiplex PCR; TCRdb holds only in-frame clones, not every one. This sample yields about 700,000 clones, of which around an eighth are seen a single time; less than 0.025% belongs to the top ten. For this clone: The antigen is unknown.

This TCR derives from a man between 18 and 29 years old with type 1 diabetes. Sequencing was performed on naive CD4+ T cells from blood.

The CDR3 nucleotides read TGCAGCGTCGGGGACGGTCAGCCCCAGCATTTT. Protein product: CSVGDGQPQHF. This chain links TRBV29-1 with TRBJ1-5; weak D call: TRBD1 (5 bases). The CDR3 is 11 residues long. Trimming removed 6 bases from V and 6 bases from J, with 9 bases in between. Per the germline V gene, CDR1 is SQVTM and CDR2 is ANQGSEA.